The rows below give T cell receptor beta chains drawn from one sample of a study of identical twins. MiXCR, run by TCRdb on the 5' RACE reads, gives a single entry per CDR3 protein. The sample consists of about 530,000 distinct CDR3 sequences, about a fifth of them appearing once. The same sample was also studied in work on yellow fever vaccine responses in identical twins.

Sequenced input: CD4+ T cells sorted from blood. These receptor sequences come from a young woman in good health. Each CDR3 is given with its conserved first and last residue. The D gene is left open where the match is weak. Rows give clone size only sometimes, using once, few, many, or a class for an expanded clone.

j_call,d_call,clone_size,v_call,cdr3_nt,cdr3_aa
TRBJ2-1,TRBD1,few,TRBV15,TGTGCCACCAGCCTGGGACAGGGGCCCTACAATGAGCAGTTCTTC,CATSLGQGPYNEQFF
TRBJ1-1,TRBD1,many,TRBV7-2,TGTGCCAGCAGCTTCGCAGGGGGGCTGAACACTGAAGCTTTCTTT,CASSFAGGLNTEAFF
TRBJ2-5,TRBD2,-,TRBV20-1,TGCAGTGCTAGAGCCCCGTTTTGGGTAGCGGGGAGTCAAGAGACCCAGTACTTC,CSARAPFWVAGSQETQYF
TRBJ2-7,-,few,TRBV20-1,TGCAGTGCTAGCGACCGGGACACTACCTACGAGCAGTACTTC,CSASDRDTTYEQYF
TRBJ2-7,-,-,TRBV2,TGTGCCAGCAAGAGGGGCGAGGGCGAGCAGTACTTC,CASKRGEGEQYF
TRBJ2-4,-,few,TRBV5-1,TGCGCCAGCAGCTTGGAAGGAGGACGGGCCAAAAACATTCAGTACTTC,CASSLEGGRAKNIQYF
TRBJ2-2,TRBD1,few,TRBV6-1,TGTGCCAGCAACCCCGGGACAGTCAACACCGGGGAGCTGTTTTTT,CASNPGTVNTGELFF
TRBJ2-7,TRBD2,-,TRBV5-1,TGCGCCAGCAGCTTAGGGACTAGCTTAACCCTGACCCCCCACGAGCAGTACTTC,CASSLGTSLTLTPHEQYF
TRBJ2-2,-,few,TRBV7-8,TGTGCCAGCAGCTCTGGGGGTGGTCCCGGGGAGCTGTTTTTT,CASSSGGGPGELFF
TRBJ2-1,-,many,TRBV7-2,TGTGCCAGCAGCTTAGTTTCAAGCGGCCACAATGAGCAGTTCTTC,CASSLVSSGHNEQFF
TRBJ1-5,TRBD1,few,TRBV6-1,TGTGCCAGCAGTGAAGGGGACAGGGGTCAGCCCCAGCATTTT,CASSEGDRGQPQHF
TRBJ2-4,-,-,TRBV6-2/TRBV6-3,TGTGCCAGCAGTTACAGGCTCAACCTTGACATTCAGTACTTC,CASSYRLNLDIQYF
TRBJ2-7,-,-,TRBV29-1,TGCAGCGTTCGACCTCGGACGGGGACCTACGAGCAGTACTTC,CSVRPRTGTYEQYF
TRBJ2-1,TRBD1,few,TRBV3-1,TGTGCCAGCAGCCAAGACGGGACAGCCGTTAATGAGCAGTTCTTC,CASSQDGTAVNEQFF
TRBJ2-5,TRBD2,-,TRBV20-1,TGCAGTGCTAGAAAGGGAGGGGAAGAGACCCAGTACTTC,CSARKGGEETQYF
TRBJ2-3,-,-,TRBV29-1,TGCGAATCCAGGGACGCGGGTACGCAGTATTTT,CESRDAGTQYF
TRBJ2-5,-,-,TRBV6-1,TGTGCCAGCAGTGTTTCCGGGACGATAGAGACCCAGTACTTC,CASSVSGTIETQYF
TRBJ2-7,TRBD1,-,TRBV10-3,TGTGCCGCTAGGGCTAGGGACAGCTCCTACGAGCAGTACTTC,CAARARDSSYEQYF
TRBJ1-3,-,many,TRBV10-3,TGTGCCATCAGTGAGAAAGGGGTTTCTGGAAACACCATATATTTT,CAISEKGVSGNTIYF
TRBJ1-2,-,-,TRBV20-1,TGCAGTGCCTCAACGAAAACAGAAGACCTACTCTATGGCTACACCTTC,CSASTKTEDLLYGYTF
TRBJ2-1,TRBD2,few,TRBV12-3/TRBV12-4,TGTGCCAGCAGTCCGAGGACTAGCGGGGATACCTTAAGCTCCTACAATGAGCAGTTCTTC,CASSPRTSGDTLSSYNEQFF
TRBJ2-3,TRBD2,once,TRBV6-5,TGTGCCAGCAGTTTTGGACTAGCGGGGGTCGGCGATACGCAGTATTTT,CASSFGLAGVGDTQYF
TRBJ2-1,TRBD2,few,TRBV2,TGTGCCAGCAGTGAAGGCACGTTCTGGCGGGAGAGCTCCTACAATGAGCAGTTCTTC,CASSEGTFWRESSYNEQFF
TRBJ1-6,-,-,TRBV2,TGTGCCAGCATGGGGGGTGGGGCGGCGGCCAATTCACCCCTCCACTTT,CASMGGGAAANSPLHF
TRBJ2-1,-,-,TRBV10-3,TGTGCCAACCGAAACATAAAGCACAATGAGCAGTTCTTC,CANRNIKHNEQFF
TRBJ2-2,-,few,TRBV20-1,TGCAGTGTCCCCGTTATCACCGGGGAGCTGTTTTTT,CSVPVITGELFF
TRBJ2-2,-,-,TRBV11-1,TGTGCCAGCAGCTCAGCGACGGGCGGCACCGGGGAGCTGTTTTTT,CASSSATGGTGELFF
TRBJ2-3,-,-,TRBV7-3,TGTGCCAGCAGCTTAAACCCCACAGATACGCAGTATTTT,CASSLNPTDTQYF
TRBJ1-1,-,-,TRBV11-2,TGTGCCAGCAGCAATCAGGTGAACACTGAAGCTTTCTTT,CASSNQVNTEAFF
TRBJ1-6,-,few,TRBV15,TGTGCCACCAGCAGGGGAACGTGGAATTCACCCCTCCACTTT,CATSRGTWNSPLHF
TRBJ2-3,-,few,TRBV6-1,TGTGCCAGCAGCCCGACATTCACAGATACGCAGTATTTT,CASSPTFTDTQYF
TRBJ2-1,TRBD2,few,TRBV9,TGTGCCAGCAGCCCCAGATCACTAGCGGGAGAGTCTGGCAATGAGCAGTTCTTC,CASSPRSLAGESGNEQFF
TRBJ2-1,-,-,TRBV28,TGTGCCAGCAGATCCGGGACACCTTACAATGAGCAGTTCTTC,CASRSGTPYNEQFF
TRBJ1-2,-,-,TRBV28,TGTGCCAGCAGGGGGGGCGGAAACTATGGCTACACCTTC,CASRGGGNYGYTF
TRBJ2-1,-,-,TRBV6-1,TGTGCCAGCAGTCCTCTAATTCCTCCAGAGCAGTTCTTC,CASSPLIPPEQFF
TRBJ2-3,-,-,TRBV28,TGTGCCAGCATAGGGGGGTTAGATACGCAGTATTTT,CASIGGLDTQYF
TRBJ2-4,-,few,TRBV3-1,TGTGCCAGCAGCCAAGACCCTTCGCGGAACATTCAGTACTTC,CASSQDPSRNIQYF
TRBJ2-1,TRBD2,few,TRBV7-8,TGTGCCAGCAGGGGGGGACTAGCGGAGACTGAGCAGTTCTTC,CASRGGLAETEQFF
TRBJ2-1,TRBD2,-,TRBV20-1,TGCAGTGCTAGCAGGGCTAGCGGTTCCTACAATGAGCAGTTCTTC,CSASRASGSYNEQFF
TRBJ1-1,TRBD1,few,TRBV29-1,TGCAGCGTTGGATTGACAGGGCCGAACACTGAAGCTTTCTTT,CSVGLTGPNTEAFF
TRBJ2-1,-,-,TRBV12-3/TRBV12-4,TGTGCCAGCAGTTTGACGGGAAACTCCTACAATGAGCAGTTCTTC,CASSLTGNSYNEQFF
TRBJ1-4,-,many,TRBV12-3/TRBV12-4,TGTGCCAGCAGTCCCCAGGGTTTGAAACTGTTTTTT,CASSPQGLKLFF
TRBJ2-6,TRBD1,-,TRBV24-1,TGTGCCACCAGTGAACGGGGACAGTCTGGGGCCAACGTCCTGACTTTC,CATSERGQSGANVLTF
TRBJ2-1,TRBD1,many,TRBV19,TGTGCCAGTAGTATCCTACAGGGGGCAAGCTCCTACAATGAGCAGTTCTTC,CASSILQGASSYNEQFF
TRBJ2-5,-,few,TRBV12-3/TRBV12-4,TGTGCCAGCAGTTTGGCTAGCGAAGAGACCCAGTACTTC,CASSLASEETQYF
TRBJ2-2,TRBD1,few,TRBV10-3,TGTGCCATCATGGGGCGTGGGACAGGGGTCACCGAGCTGTTTTTT,CAIMGRGTGVTELFF
TRBJ2-2,TRBD2,many,TRBV12-3/TRBV12-4,TGTGCCAGCAGGCCTAGCGGTAACACCGGGGAGCTGTTTTTT,CASRPSGNTGELFF
TRBJ1-4,TRBD1,few,TRBV3-1,TGTGCCAGCAGCGCGACACAGGGGTTGGGGTATTCAACTAATGAAAAACTGTTTTTT,CASSATQGLGYSTNEKLFF
TRBJ2-3,TRBD2,-,TRBV18,TGTGCCAGCTCACCACGGACTAGCGGGAGGGCCCCCGATACGCAGTATTTT,CASSPRTSGRAPDTQYF
TRBJ2-2,TRBD2,few,TRBV5-5,TGTGCCAGCAGCTTGGATCTAGCGGGAGGATTGTTTACCGGGGAGCTGTTTTTT,CASSLDLAGGLFTGELFF
TRBJ2-7,-,-,TRBV10-3,TGTGCCATCAGTGAACCTGCGGGACTTAACTACGAGCAGTACTTC,CAISEPAGLNYEQYF
TRBJ1-4,TRBD1,-,TRBV29-1,TGCAGCGTTCTACAGGGGGCGGAAAAACTGTTTTTT,CSVLQGAEKLFF
TRBJ1-2,-,-,TRBV5-1,TGCGCCAGCAGCTTGGAACGGAACACCGCCTATGGCTACACCTTC,CASSLERNTAYGYTF
TRBJ2-7,-,-,TRBV9,TGTGCCAGCAGCGTAGACGTGAGCTCCTACGAGCAGTACTTC,CASSVDVSSYEQYF
TRBJ1-2,TRBD1,once,TRBV20-1,TGCAGTGCAAAAATCGACAGGGGTACCTATGGCTACACCTTC,CSAKIDRGTYGYTF